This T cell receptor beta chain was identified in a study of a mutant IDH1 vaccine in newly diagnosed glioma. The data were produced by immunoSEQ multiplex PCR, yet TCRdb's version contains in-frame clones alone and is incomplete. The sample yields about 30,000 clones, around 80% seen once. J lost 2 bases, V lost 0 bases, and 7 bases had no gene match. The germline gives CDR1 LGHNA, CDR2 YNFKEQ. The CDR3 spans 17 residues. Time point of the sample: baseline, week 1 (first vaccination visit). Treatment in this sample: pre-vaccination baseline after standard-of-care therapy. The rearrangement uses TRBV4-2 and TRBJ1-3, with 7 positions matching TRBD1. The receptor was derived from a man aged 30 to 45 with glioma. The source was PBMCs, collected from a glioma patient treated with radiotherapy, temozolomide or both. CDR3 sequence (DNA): TGTGCCAGCAGCCAAGATTTGGGCAGGGGGGCTGGAAACACCATATATTTT. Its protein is CASSQDLGRGAGNTIYF.